Sequencing of this TCR beta chain was carried out in a study of T cell responses to AZD1222 COVID-19 vaccine. The ends were cut back, 8 bases at V and 0 bases at J, with 17 bases in the middle. The CDR3 loop spans 16 amino acids. Details on this clone: Its antigen is not identified.

Study-wide points: Within unmutated variant regions lay the reported targets of nearly half of spike-specific TCRs. Regions 160-218 and 743-854 dominated among vaccine-associated CD4 TCRs spanning spike.

Repertoires were generated with immunoSEQ multiplex PCR, while TCRdb's copy carries only in-frame clones and drops some. The sample has about 66,000 clones, around 80% seen once; the top ten hold 3% to 4%. This sequence originates from an adult who received the AZD1222 COVID-19 vaccine. J is TRBJ1-5 and V is TRBV23-1; D unclear. TRBV23-1 is an open reading frame, and its role is uncertain. The specimen comprised peripheral blood, sampled 28 days after the second AZD1222 dose. The CDR3 spells CASPTWTPGSNQPQHF. The CDR3, as DNA: TGCGCCAGCCCGACCTGGACTCCTGGTAGCAATCAGCCCCAGCATTTT.